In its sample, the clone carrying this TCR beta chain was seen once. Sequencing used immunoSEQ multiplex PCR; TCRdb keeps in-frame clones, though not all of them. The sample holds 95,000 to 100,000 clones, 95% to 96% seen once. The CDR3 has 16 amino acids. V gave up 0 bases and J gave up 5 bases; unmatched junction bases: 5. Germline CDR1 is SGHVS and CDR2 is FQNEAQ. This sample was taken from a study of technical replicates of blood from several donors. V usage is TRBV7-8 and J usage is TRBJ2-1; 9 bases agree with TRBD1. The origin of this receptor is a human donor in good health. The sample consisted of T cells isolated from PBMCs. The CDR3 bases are TGTGCCAGCAGCTTAGCGAGACAGGGGGTGAACAATGAGCAGTTCTTC. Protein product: CASSLARQGVNNEQFF. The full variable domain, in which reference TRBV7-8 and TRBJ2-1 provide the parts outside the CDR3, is GAGVSQSPRYKVAKRGQDVALRCDPISGHVSLFWYQQALGQGPEFLTYFQNEAQLDKSGLPSDRFFAERPEGSVSTLKIQRTQQEDSAVYLCASSLARQGVNNEQFFGPGTRLTVL.